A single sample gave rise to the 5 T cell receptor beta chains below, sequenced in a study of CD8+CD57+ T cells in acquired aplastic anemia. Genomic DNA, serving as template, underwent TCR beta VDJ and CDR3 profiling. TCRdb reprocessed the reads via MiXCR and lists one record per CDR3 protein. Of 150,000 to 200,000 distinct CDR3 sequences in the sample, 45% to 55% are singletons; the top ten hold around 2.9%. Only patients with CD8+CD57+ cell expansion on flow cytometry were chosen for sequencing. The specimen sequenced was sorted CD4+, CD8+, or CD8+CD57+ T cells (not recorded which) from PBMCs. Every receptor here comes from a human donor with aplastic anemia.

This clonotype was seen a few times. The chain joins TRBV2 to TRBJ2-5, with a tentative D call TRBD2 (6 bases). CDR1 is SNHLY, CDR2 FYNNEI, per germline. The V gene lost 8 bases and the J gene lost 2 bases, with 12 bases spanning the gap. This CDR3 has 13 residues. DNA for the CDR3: TGTGCCAGCCGCGGGACTTCTCAAGAGACCCAGTACTTC. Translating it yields CASRGTSQETQYF.

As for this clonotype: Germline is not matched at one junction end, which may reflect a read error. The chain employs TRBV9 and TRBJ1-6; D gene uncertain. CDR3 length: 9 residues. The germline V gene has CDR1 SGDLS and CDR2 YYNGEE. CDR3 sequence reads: CASSVPHHF. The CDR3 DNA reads TGTGCCAGCAGCGTACCCCACCACTTT.

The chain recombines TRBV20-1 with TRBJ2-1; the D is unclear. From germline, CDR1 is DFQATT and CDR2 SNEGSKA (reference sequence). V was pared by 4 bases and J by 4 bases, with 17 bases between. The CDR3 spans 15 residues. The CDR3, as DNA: TGCAGTGCTAACGGCGCCGTACCGGTTTACAATGAGCAGTTCTTC. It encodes CSANGAVPVYNEQFF.

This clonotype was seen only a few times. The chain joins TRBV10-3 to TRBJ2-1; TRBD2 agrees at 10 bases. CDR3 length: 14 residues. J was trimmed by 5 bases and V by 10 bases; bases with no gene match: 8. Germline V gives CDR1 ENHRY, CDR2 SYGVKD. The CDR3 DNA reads TGTGCCACCCGACCGACTAGCGGGCACAATGAGCAGTTCTTC. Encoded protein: CATRPTSGHNEQFF.

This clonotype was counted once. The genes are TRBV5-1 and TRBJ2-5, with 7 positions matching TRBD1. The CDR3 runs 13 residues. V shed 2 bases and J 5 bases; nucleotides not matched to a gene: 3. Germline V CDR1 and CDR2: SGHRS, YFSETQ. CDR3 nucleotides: TGCGCCAGCAGCTTTACAGGGGAGGAGACCCAGTACTTC. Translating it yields CASSFTGEETQYF.